This T cell receptor beta chain derives from a study of PD-L1 blockade in urothelial cancer. Time point given: peripheral blood 6 weeks after treatment start. Libraries were prepared by immunoSEQ multiplex PCR; TCRdb keeps only in-frame clonotypes and omits some of them. The sample holds 100,000 to 150,000 clones, around 86% seen once. Germline loops: CDR1 MNHNY, CDR2 SVGAGI (reference sequence). The V gene end was trimmed by 5 bases and the J gene end by 5 bases; junction bases not matched to a gene: 10. The CDR3 spans 16 residues. The input for sequencing was PBMCs, taken around atezolizumab (anti-PD-L1) treatment. This TCR derives from a man aged 50 to 60 with urothelial cancer. V usage is TRBV6-6 and J usage is TRBJ2-2; 8 bases map to TRBD2. Here the CDR3 DNA reads TGTGCCAGCAGTATCACTAGCGGTATTTGGACCGGGGAGCTGTTTTTT. The encoded protein is CASSITSGIWTGELFF.